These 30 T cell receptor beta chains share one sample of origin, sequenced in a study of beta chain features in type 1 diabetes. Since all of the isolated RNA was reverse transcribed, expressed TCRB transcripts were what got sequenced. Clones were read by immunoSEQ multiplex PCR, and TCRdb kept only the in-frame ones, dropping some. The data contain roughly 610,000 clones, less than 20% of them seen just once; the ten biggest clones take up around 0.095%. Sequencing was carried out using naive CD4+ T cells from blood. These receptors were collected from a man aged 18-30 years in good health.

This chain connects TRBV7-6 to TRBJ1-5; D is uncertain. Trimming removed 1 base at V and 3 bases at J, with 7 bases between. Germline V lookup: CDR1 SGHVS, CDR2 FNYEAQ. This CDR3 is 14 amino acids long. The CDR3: CASSLVQDNQPQHF. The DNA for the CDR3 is TGTGCCAGCAGCTTAGTGCAGGACAATCAGCCCCAGCATTTT.

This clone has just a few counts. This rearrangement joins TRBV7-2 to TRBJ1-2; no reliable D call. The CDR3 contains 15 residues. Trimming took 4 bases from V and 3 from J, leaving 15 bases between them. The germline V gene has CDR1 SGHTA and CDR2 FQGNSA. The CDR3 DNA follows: TGTGCCAGCAGCTCACGTGGGGTCGACTACTATGGCTACACCTTC. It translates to CASSSRGVDYYGYTF.

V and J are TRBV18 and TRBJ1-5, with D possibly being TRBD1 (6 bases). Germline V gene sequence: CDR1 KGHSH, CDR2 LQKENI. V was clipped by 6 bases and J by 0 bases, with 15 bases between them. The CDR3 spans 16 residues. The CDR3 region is CASSLQGANSNQPQHF. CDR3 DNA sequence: TGTGCCAGCTCGCTACAGGGTGCCAATAGCAATCAGCCCCAGCATTTT.

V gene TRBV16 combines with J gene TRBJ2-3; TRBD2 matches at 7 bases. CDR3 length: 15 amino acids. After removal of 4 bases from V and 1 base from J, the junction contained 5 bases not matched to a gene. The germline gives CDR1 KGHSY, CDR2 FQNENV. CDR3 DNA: TGTGCCAGCAGCCTGGAGCGGGGCGGCACAGATACGCAGTATTTT. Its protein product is CASSLERGGTDTQYF.

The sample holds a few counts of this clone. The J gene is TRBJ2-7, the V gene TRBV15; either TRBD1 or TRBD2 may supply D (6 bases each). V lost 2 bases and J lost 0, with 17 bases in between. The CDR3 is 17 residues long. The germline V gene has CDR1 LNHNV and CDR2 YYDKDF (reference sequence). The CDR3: CATSRPLGRGGSYEQYF. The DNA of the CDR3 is TGTGCCACCAGCAGACCACTTGGCAGGGGAGGCTCCTACGAGCAGTACTTC.

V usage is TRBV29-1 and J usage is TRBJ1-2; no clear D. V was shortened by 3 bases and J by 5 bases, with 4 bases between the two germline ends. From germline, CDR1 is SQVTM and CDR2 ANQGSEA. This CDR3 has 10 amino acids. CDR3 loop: CSVDRYGYTF. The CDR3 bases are TGCAGCGTTGACCGGTATGGCTACACCTTC.

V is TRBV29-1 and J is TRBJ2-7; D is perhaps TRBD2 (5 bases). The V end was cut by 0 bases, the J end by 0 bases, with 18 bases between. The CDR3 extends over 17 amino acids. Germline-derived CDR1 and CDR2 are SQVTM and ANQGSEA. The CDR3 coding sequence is TGCAGCGTTGAAGATCTTCAGAACAGTGGGAGCTCCTACGAGCAGTACTTC. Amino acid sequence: CSVEDLQNSGSSYEQYF.

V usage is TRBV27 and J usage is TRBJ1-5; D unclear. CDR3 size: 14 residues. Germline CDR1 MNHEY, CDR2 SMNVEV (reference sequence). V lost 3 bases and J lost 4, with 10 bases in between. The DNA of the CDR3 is TGTGCCAGCAGTTTGAGTCCGAAGAATCAGCCCCAGCATTTT. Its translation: CASSLSPKNQPQHF.

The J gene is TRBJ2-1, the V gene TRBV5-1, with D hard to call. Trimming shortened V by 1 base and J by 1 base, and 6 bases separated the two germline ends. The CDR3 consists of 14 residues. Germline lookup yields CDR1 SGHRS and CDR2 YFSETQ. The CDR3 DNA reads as TGCGCCAGCAGCTTGCTGGGGTCCTACAATGAGCAGTTCTTC. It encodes CASSLLGSYNEQFF. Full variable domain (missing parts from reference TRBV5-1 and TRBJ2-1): KAGVTQTPRYLIKTRGQQVTLSCSPISGHRSVSWYQQTPGQGLQFLFEYFSETQRNKGNFPGRFSGRQFSNSRSEMNVSTLELGDSALYLCASSLLGSYNEQFFGPGTRLTVL.

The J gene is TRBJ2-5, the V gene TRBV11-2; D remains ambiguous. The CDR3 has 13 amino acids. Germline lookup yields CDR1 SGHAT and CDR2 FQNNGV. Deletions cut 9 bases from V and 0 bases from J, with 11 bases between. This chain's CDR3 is CASLMENQETQYF. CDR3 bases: TGTGCCAGTTTGATGGAGAACCAAGAGACCCAGTACTTC.

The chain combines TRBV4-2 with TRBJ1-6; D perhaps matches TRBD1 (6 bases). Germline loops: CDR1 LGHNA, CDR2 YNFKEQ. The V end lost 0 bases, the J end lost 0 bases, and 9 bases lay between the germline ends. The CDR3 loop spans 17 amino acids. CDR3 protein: CASSQEEGVSYNSPLHF. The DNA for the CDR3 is TGTGCCAGCAGCCAAGAAGAGGGGGTCTCCTATAATTCACCCCTCCACTTT.

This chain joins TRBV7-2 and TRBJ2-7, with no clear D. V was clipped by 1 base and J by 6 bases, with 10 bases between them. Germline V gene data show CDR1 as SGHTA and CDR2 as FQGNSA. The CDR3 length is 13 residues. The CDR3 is CASSLDVTGEQYF. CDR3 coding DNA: TGTGCCAGCAGCTTAGACGTAACCGGCGAGCAGTACTTC.

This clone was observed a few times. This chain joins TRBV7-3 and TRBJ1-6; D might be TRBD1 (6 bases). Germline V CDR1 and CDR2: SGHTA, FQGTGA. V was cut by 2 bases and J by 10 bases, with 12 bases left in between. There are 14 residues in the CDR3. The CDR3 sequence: CASSLLGAGSPLHF. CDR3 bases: TGTGCCAGCAGCTTATTGGGGGCCGGGTCACCCCTCCACTTT.

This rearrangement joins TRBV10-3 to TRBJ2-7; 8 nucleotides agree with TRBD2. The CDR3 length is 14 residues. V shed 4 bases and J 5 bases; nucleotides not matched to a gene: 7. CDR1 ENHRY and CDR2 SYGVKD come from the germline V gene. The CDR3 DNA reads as TGTGCCATCAGTGGTTCTCGGGAGGGCAACGAGCAGTACTTC. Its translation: CAISGSREGNEQYF.

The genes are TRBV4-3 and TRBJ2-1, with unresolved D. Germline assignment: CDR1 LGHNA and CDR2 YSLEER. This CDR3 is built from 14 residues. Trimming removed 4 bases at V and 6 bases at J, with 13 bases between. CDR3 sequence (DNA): TGCGCCAGCAGCCGGGCAGACTCCCCCAATGAGCAGTTCTTC. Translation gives CASSRADSPNEQFF.

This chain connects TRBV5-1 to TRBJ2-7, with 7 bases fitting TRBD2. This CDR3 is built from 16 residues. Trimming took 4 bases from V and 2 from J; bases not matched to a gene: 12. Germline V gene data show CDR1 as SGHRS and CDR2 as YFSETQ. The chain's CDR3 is CASSPLVRGVAYEQYF. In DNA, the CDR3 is TGCGCCAGCAGCCCCCTGGTCCGGGGGGTGGCCTACGAGCAGTACTTC. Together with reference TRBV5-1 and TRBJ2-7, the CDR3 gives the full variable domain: KAGVTQTPRYLIKTRGQQVTLSCSPISGHRSVSWYQQTPGQGLQFLFEYFSETQRNKGNFPGRFSGRQFSNSRSEMNVSTLELGDSALYLCASSPLVRGVAYEQYFGPGTRLTVT.

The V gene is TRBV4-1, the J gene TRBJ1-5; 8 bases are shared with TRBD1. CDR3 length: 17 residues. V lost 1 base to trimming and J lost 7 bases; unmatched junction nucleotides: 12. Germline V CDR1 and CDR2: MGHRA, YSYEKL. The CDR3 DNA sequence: TGCGCCAGCAGCCAAGGGGGGTCATCAGGGGGCATCCAGCCCCAGCATTTT. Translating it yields CASSQGGSSGGIQPQHF.

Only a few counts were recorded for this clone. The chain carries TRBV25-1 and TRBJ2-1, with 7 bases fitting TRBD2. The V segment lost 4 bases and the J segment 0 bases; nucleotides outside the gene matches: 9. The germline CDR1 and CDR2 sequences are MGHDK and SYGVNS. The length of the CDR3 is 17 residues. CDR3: CASSGFPGTTSYNEQFF. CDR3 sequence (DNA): TGTGCCAGCAGTGGATTCCCCGGGACTACCTCCTACAATGAGCAGTTCTTC.

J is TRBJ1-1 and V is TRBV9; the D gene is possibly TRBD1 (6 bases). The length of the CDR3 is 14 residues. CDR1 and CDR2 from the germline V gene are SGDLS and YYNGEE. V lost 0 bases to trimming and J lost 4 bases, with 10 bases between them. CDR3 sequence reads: CASSVEGGGTEAFF. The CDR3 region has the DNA TGTGCCAGCAGCGTAGAAGGAGGGGGCACTGAAGCTTTCTTT.

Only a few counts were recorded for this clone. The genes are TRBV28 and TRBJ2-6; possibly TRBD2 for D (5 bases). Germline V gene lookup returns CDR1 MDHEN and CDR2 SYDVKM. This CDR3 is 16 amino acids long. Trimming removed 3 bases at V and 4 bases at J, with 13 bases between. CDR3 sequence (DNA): TGTGCCAGCAGTTTCGAGGGAACTTCCGGGGCCAACGTCCTGACTTTC. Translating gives CASSFEGTSGANVLTF.

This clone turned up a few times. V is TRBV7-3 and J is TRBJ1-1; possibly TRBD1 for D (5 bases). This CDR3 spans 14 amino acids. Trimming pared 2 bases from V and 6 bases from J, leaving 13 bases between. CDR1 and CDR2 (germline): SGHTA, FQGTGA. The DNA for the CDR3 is TGTGCCAGCAGCTTAGGCAGGGCGCGGGCTGAAGCTTTCTTT. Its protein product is CASSLGRARAEAFF. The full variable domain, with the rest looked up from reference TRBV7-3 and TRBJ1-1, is GAGVSQTPSNKVTEKGKYVELRCDPISGHTALYWYRQSLGQGPEFLIYFQGTGAADDSGLPNDRFFAVRPEGSVSTLKIQRTERGDSAVYLCASSLGRARAEAFFGQGTRLTVV.

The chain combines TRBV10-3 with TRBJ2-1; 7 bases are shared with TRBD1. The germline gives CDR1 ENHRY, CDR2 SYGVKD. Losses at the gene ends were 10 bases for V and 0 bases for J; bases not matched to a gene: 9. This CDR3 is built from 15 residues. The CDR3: CATKPGQSSYNEQFF. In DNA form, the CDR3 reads TGTGCCACCAAACCGGGACAGAGCTCCTACAATGAGCAGTTCTTC.

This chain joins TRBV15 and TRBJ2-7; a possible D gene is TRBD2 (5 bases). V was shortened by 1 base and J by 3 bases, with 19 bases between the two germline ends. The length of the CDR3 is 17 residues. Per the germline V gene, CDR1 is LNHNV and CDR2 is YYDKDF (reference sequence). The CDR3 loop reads CATSRVVGRVTIYEQYF. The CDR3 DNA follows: TGTGCCACCAGCAGAGTAGTTGGGCGGGTTACGATCTACGAGCAGTACTTC.

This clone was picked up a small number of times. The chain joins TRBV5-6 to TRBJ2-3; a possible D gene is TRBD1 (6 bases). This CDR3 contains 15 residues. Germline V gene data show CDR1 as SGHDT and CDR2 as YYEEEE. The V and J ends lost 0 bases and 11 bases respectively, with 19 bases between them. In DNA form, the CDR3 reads TGTGCCAGCAGCTTGGGGACAGTAAACCAAGAAAGGCAGTATTTT. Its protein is CASSLGTVNQERQYF.

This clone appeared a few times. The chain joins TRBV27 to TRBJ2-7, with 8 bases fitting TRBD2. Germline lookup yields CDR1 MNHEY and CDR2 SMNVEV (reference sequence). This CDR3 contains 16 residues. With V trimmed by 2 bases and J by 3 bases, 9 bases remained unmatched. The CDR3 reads CASSLRGTSSFYEQYF. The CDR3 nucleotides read TGTGCCAGCAGTTTAAGAGGGACTAGTTCCTTCTACGAGCAGTACTTC.

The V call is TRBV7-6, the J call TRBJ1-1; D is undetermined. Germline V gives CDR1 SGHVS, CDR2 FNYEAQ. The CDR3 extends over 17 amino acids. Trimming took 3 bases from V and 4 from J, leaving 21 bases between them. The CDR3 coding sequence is TGTGCCAGCAGCTTGGGCCCTGCCAGAGCCCGAGTCACTGAAGCTTTCTTT. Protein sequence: CASSLGPARARVTEAFF.

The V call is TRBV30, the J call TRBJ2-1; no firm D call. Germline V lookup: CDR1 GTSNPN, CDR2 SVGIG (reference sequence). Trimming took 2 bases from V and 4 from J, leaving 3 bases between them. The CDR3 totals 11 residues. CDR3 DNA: TGTGCCTGGAGTAGATACAATGAGCAGTTCTTC. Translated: CAWSRYNEQFF. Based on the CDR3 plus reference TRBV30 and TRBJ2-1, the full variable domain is SQTIHQWPATLVQPVGSPLSLECTVEGTSNPNLYWYRQAAGRGLQLLFYSVGIGQISSEVPQNLSASRPQDRQFILSSKKLLLSDSGFYLCAWSRYNEQFFGPGTRLTVL.

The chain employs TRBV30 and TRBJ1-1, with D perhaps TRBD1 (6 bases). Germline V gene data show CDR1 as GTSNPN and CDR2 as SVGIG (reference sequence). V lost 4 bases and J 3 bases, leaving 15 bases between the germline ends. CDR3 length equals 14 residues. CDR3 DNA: TGTGCCTGGAAAGGCAGGGGATTATACACTGAAGCTTTCTTT. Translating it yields CAWKGRGLYTEAFF.

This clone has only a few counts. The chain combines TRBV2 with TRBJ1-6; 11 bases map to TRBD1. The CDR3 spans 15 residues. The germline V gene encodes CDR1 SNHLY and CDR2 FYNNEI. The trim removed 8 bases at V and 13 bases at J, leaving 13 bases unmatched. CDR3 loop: CASLSGQGTGGPLHF. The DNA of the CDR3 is TGTGCCAGCCTCTCCGGACAGGGGACAGGGGGTCCCCTCCACTTT. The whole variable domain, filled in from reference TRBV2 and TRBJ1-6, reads EPEVTQTPSHQVTQMGQEVILRCVPISNHLYFYWYRQILGQKVEFLVSFYNNEISEKSEIFDDQFSVERPDGSNFTLKIRSTKLEDSAMYFCASLSGQGTGGPLHFGNGTRLTVT.

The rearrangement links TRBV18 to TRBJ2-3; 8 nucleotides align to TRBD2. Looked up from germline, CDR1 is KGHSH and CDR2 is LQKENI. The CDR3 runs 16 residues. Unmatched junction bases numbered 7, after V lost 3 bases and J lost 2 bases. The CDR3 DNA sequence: TGTGCCAGCTCACCTCCGGGACTAGGACCCACAGATACGCAGTATTTT. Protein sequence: CASSPPGLGPTDTQYF.